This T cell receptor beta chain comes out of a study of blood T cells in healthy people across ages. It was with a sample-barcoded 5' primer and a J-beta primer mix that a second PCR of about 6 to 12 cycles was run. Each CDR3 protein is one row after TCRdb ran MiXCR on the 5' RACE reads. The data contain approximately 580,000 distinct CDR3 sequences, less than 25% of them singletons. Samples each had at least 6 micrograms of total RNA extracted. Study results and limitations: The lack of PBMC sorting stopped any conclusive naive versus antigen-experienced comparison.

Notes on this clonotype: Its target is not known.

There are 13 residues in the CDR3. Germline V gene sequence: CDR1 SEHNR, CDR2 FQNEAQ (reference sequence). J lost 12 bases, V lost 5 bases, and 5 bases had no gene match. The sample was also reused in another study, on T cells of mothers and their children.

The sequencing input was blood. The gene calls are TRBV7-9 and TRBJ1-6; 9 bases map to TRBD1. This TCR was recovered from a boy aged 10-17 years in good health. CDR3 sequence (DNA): TGTGCCAGCAGCCCTACAGGGGGCCGACCCCTCCACTTT. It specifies CASSPTGGRPLHF. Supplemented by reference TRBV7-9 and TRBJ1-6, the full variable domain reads DTGVSQNPRHKITKRGQNVTFRCDPISEHNRLYWYRQTLGQGPEFLTYFQNEAQLEKSRLLSDRFSAERPKGSFSTLEIQRTEQGDSAMYLCASSPTGGRPLHFGNGTRLTVT.